The 32 T cell receptor beta chains below come from one sample, sequenced in a study of patients and donors after allogeneic stem cell transplantation. TCRdb itself ran the RT-PCR reads through MiXCR, one entry per CDR3 protein. The data contain roughly 940,000 distinct CDR3 sequences, roughly 18% of them singletons. The sample taken for sequencing was blood, either unsorted or a sorted T cell fraction (not recorded which). The receptor source for this set is a human donor who was either an allogeneic HSCT recipient or a stem cell or donor lymphocyte infusion donor (not recorded which). It is not recorded whose cells these are; they may come from a transplant donor.

The chain has TRBV6-1 and TRBJ2-2; 7 positions match TRBD1. Per the germline V gene, CDR1 is MNHNS and CDR2 is SASEGT. This CDR3 has 13 residues. The CDR3 here is CLTGQTYTGELFF. The CDR3 DNA reads TGTCTTACGGGACAGACTTACACCGGGGAGCTGTTTTTT.

The gene calls are TRBV28 and TRBJ2-3; 7 positions match TRBD2. CDR3 length: 20 residues. The germline V gene encodes CDR1 MDHEN and CDR2 SYDVKM. Trimming cost V 4 bases and J 0 bases; bases outside gene matches: 19. The CDR3 DNA sequence: TGTGCCAGCAGTTCTCTAACTAGCGCCAGAAGGGGATGGAGCACAGATACGCAGTATTTT. Residues: CASSSLTSARRGWSTDTQYF. Based on the CDR3 plus reference TRBV28 and TRBJ2-3, the full variable domain is DVKVTQSSRYLVKRTGEKVFLECVQDMDHENMFWYRQDPGLGLRLIYFSYDVKMKEKGDIPEGYSVSREKKERFSLILESASTNQTSMYLCASSSLTSARRGWSTDTQYFGPGTRLTVL.

This chain connects TRBV4-1 to TRBJ2-3; TRBD1 agrees at 8 bases. Germline lookup yields CDR1 MGHRA and CDR2 YSYEKL. V was clipped by 0 bases and J by 4 bases; unmatched bases: 0. This CDR3 is 14 amino acids long. The CDR3 DNA reads TGCGCCAGCAGCCAAGAGACAGGGGCAGATACGCAGTATTTT. Its translation is CASSQETGADTQYF.

In this sample, this clonotype turned up a few times. The gene calls are TRBV5-1 and TRBJ2-1; the D is unclear. Germline CDR1 and CDR2: SGHRS and YFSETQ. The germline V and J ends were trimmed by 0 bases and 8 bases, with 12 bases remaining between them. This CDR3 has 14 residues. CDR3 sequence reads: CASSLAGSIYEQFF. DNA for the CDR3: TGCGCCAGCAGCTTGGCCGGTAGTATCTATGAGCAGTTCTTC.

The J gene is TRBJ2-7, the V gene TRBV6-2 or TRBV6-3; D is uncertain. V shed 6 bases and J shed 3 bases, with 12 bases lying between them. The CDR3 covers 13 residues. Germline V gene lookup returns CDR1 MNHEY and CDR2 SVGEGT. CDR3 in amino acids: CASSRPWGYEQYF. DNA for the CDR3: TGTGCCAGCAGCAGGCCCTGGGGCTACGAGCAGTACTTC.

The chain recombines TRBV7-2 with TRBJ2-7, with 9 bases identical to TRBD1. CDR1 and CDR2 from the germline V gene are SGHTA and FQGNSA. This CDR3 is built from 16 residues. With 0 bases clipped from V and 0 bases from J, the junction kept 3 bases outside the gene matches. The CDR3 nucleotides read TGTGCCAGCAGCTTAGCTTCGGGACAGGGCTCCTACGAGCAGTACTTC. Translation gives CASSLASGQGSYEQYF.

Points on this clonotype: One end of the junction does not line up with germline, which may come from a read error. This chain joins TRBV14 and TRBJ2-3, with D possibly being TRBD2 (5 bases). The CDR3 contains 13 residues. CDR1 is SGHDN and CDR2 is FVKESK in the germline V gene. CDR3 DNA: TGTGCCAGCAGCCAGGGGTTTCGGGAACCTGGGGATTTT. Protein sequence: CASSQGFREPGDF.

This clonotype has a handful of counts. The V and J genes are TRBV27 and TRBJ1-5; perhaps TRBD1 as D (6 bases). The V gene lost 6 bases and the J gene lost 2 bases, with 14 bases spanning the gap. The length of the CDR3 is 15 residues. CDR1 and CDR2 (germline): MNHEY, SMNVEV (reference sequence). The CDR3 spells CASSQGNWGNQPQHF. As DNA, the CDR3 is TGTGCCAGCAGCCAGGGGAATTGGGGCAATCAGCCCCAGCATTTT.

This clonotype occurred a few times. The V call is TRBV29-1, the J call TRBJ2-7; possibly TRBD2 for D (5 bases). Germline values: CDR1 SQVTM, CDR2 ANQGSEA. There are 12 residues in the CDR3. The V end was cut by 7 bases, the J end by 1 base, with 11 bases between. This CDR3 reads CSEPGISYEQYF. The CDR3 bases are TGCAGCGAACCGGGGATTTCCTACGAGCAGTACTTC.

This clonotype appeared a few times. This chain connects TRBV25-1 to TRBJ1-1; D might be TRBD1 (5 bases). Between the trimmed V and J ends, which lost 4 bases and 2 bases, there was a span of 11 bases. The germline gives CDR1 MGHDK, CDR2 SYGVNS. The CDR3 contains 14 residues. The CDR3 sequence: CASSVSGGNTEAFF. As DNA, the CDR3 is TGTGCCAGCAGTGTGTCCGGGGGAAACACTGAAGCTTTCTTT.

This clonotype was seen ten or more times. The chain links TRBV5-1 to TRBJ2-7; D unresolved. Germline-derived CDR1 and CDR2 are SGHRS and YFSETQ. Trimming cost V 0 bases and J 3 bases, with 10 bases left between them. The CDR3 contains 14 residues. The CDR3 DNA reads as TGCGCCAGCAGCTTGGAAGGTCCACTCTACGAGCAGTACTTC. Residues: CASSLEGPLYEQYF.

This clonotype was detected only a few times. The rearrangement uses TRBV5-6 and TRBJ2-5; D gene uncertain. The V end was cut by 4 bases, the J end by 6 bases, with 10 bases between. CDR3 length equals 12 residues. Germline V gives CDR1 SGHDT, CDR2 YYEEEE. The CDR3 here is CASSLLRQTQYF. As DNA, the CDR3 is TGTGCCAGCAGCCTGCTCAGGCAGACCCAGTACTTC. The entire variable domain, with the rest obtained from reference TRBV5-6 and TRBJ2-5, is as follows: DAGVTQSPTHLIKTRGQQVTLRCSPKSGHDTVSWYQQALGQGPQFIFQYYEEEERQRGNFPDRFSGHQFPNYSSELNVNALLLGDSALYLCASSLLRQTQYFGPGTRLLVL.

The chain uses TRBV12-3 or TRBV12-4 and TRBJ2-1, with TRBD2 identical over 14 bases. V was clipped by 4 bases and J by 5 bases; unmatched bases: 16. The CDR3 spans 20 residues. CDR3: CASSSKGLAGAISWHNEQFF. In DNA form, the CDR3 reads TGTGCCAGCAGTTCGAAGGGACTAGCGGGAGCGATTTCCTGGCACAATGAGCAGTTCTTC.

This clonotype was counted between two and nine times. V and J are TRBV12-3 or TRBV12-4 and TRBJ2-1; a weak D match, TRBD2 (5 bases). V shed 1 base and J shed 3 bases, with 16 bases lying between them. CDR3 size: 17 residues. In nucleotides, the CDR3 is TGTGCCAGCAGTTTAGGTCTGTGGGGAGTTATCTACAATGAGCAGTTCTTC. Protein sequence: CASSLGLWGVIYNEQFF.

This clonotype appeared a few times. This chain connects TRBV12-3 or TRBV12-4 to TRBJ1-6; 8 nucleotides agree with TRBD1. CDR3 length equals 20 residues. Trimming took 6 bases from V and 1 from J; bases not matched to a gene: 17. The DNA for the CDR3 is TGTGCCAGCAGCCAACACGGACAGGGAAGAGAGGGGTCCTATAATTCACCCCTCCACTTT. Protein sequence: CASSQHGQGREGSYNSPLHF.

This clonotype was detected a few times. The chain combines TRBV28 with TRBJ1-1; the D gene is possibly TRBD1 (5 bases). V lost 3 bases and J 3 bases, leaving 14 bases between the germline ends. This CDR3 has 15 amino acids. Per the germline V gene, CDR1 is MDHEN and CDR2 is SYDVKM. This CDR3 reads CASSLMRGWDTEAFF. As DNA, the CDR3 is TGTGCCAGCAGTTTGATGAGGGGCTGGGACACTGAAGCTTTCTTT.

This chain connects TRBV7-2 to TRBJ1-6; 9 bases line up with TRBD1. The CDR3 length is 15 residues. V gave up 1 base and J gave up 10 bases; unmatched junction bases: 5. The germline V gene encodes CDR1 SGHTA and CDR2 FQGNSA. CDR3 sequence: CASSLGGTGSSPLHF. The CDR3 coding sequence is TGTGCCAGCAGCTTAGGTGGGACAGGGTCGTCACCCCTCCACTTT.

The rearrangement links TRBV7-9 to TRBJ2-7; perhaps D is TRBD1 or TRBD2 (5 bases each). This CDR3 is built from 16 residues. CDR1 is SEHNR, CDR2 FQNEAQ, per germline (reference sequence). Trimming shortened V by 5 bases and J by 7 bases, and 24 bases separated the two germline ends. The CDR3 coding sequence is TGTGCCAGCAGCCCGAGGGGCGGCTACGAGTTCGGGGAGCAGTACTTC. Protein: CASSPRGGYEFGEQYF. Supplemented by reference TRBV7-9 and TRBJ2-7, the full variable domain reads DTGVSQNPRHKITKRGQNVTFRCDPISEHNRLYWYRQTLGQGPEFLTYFQNEAQLEKSRLLSDRFSAERPKGSFSTLEIQRTEQGDSAMYLCASSPRGGYEFGEQYFGPGTRLTVT.

V is TRBV6-5 and J is TRBJ1-1; TRBD1 might be the D (5 bases). The CDR3 covers 13 residues. Germline CDR1 is MNHEY and CDR2 is SVGAGI. Trimming pared 0 bases from V and 7 bases from J, leaving 9 bases between. The CDR3 protein is CASSYSTRDEAFF. In nucleotides, the CDR3 is TGTGCCAGCAGTTACTCGACCAGGGATGAAGCTTTCTTT.

This chain joins TRBV5-1 and TRBJ2-3, with 8 bases lining up with TRBD1. The ends lost 0 bases at V and 4 bases at J; junction bases unmatched: 7. CDR1 is SGHRS, CDR2 YFSETQ, per germline. The CDR3 is made up of 16 amino acids. In nucleotides, the CDR3 is TGCGCCAGCAGCTTGGACTGGAACAGGGGGGCAGATACGCAGTATTTT. Protein: CASSLDWNRGADTQYF.

This clonotype was seen many times. An end of the junction does not agree with germline; a read error may underlie this. The V gene is TRBV5-1, the J gene TRBJ2-3; D is possibly TRBD2 (6 bases). The CDR3 runs to 15 residues. Germline values: CDR1 SGHRS, CDR2 YFSETQ. CDR3 DNA sequence: TGTGCCAGCTCACCGGGACTCACTTCCACAGATACGCAGTATTTT. It translates to CASSPGLTSTDTQYF.

This clonotype was seen a handful of times. The chain recombines TRBV29-1 with TRBJ2-5, with D hard to call. This CDR3 has 10 residues. Germline CDR1 is SQVTM and CDR2 is ANQGSEA. The V gene lost 4 bases and the J gene lost 4 bases, with 4 bases spanning the gap. The CDR3, as DNA: TGCAGCGTTGGTCCAGAGACCCAGTACTTC. Translating it yields CSVGPETQYF. The full variable domain, completed using reference TRBV29-1 and TRBJ2-5, is SAVISQKPSRDICQRGTSLTIQCQVDSQVTMMFWYRQQPGQSLTLIATANQGSEATYESGFVIDKFPISRPNLTFSTLTVSNMSPEDSSIYLCSVGPETQYFGPGTRLLVL.

V gene TRBV30 combines with J gene TRBJ2-2, with D hard to call. The V and J ends lost 2 bases and 5 bases respectively, with 6 bases between them. The CDR3 loop spans 12 amino acids. Germline CDR1 GTSNPN, CDR2 SVGIG (reference sequence). The CDR3 nucleotides read TGTGCCTGGAGTTCCGGAACCGGGGAGCTGTTTTTT. Translating gives CAWSSGTGELFF.

This clonotype has more than one count but fewer than ten. The V gene is TRBV7-8, the J gene TRBJ1-1, with D unclear. Germline V lookup: CDR1 SGHVS, CDR2 FQNEAQ. The V and J ends lost 6 bases and 10 bases respectively, with 15 bases between them. CDR3 length equals 12 residues. CDR3 coding DNA: TGTGCCAGCAGTTCAAACAGCGGAGCAGCTTTCTTT. This sequence encodes CASSSNSGAAFF.

This clonotype was recorded a few times. J is TRBJ2-6 and V is TRBV9; 8 bases are a match to TRBD2. Germline values: CDR1 SGDLS, CDR2 YYNGEE. This CDR3 is 18 amino acids long. With 2 bases clipped from V and 2 bases from J, the junction kept 9 bases outside the gene matches. The CDR3 sequence: CASSVSGLARPGANVLTF. The CDR3, as DNA: TGTGCCAGCAGCGTTTCCGGACTAGCCCGGCCTGGGGCCAACGTCCTGACTTTC.

CDR3: CASSPTGVTYSNQPQHF. The CDR3 DNA reads TGTGCCAGCAGCCCGACAGGGGTGACATATAGCAATCAGCCCCAGCATTTT. The chain joins TRBV6-1 to TRBJ1-5; TRBD1 matches 8 bases. Germline CDR1 reads MNHNS; CDR2 reads SASEGT. The V segment lost 6 bases and the J segment 0 bases; nucleotides outside the gene matches: 10. The CDR3 contains 17 residues.

This chain connects TRBV4-3 to TRBJ2-3, with 7 bases lining up with TRBD2. This CDR3 spans 15 amino acids. Germline V CDR1 and CDR2: LGHNA, YSLEER. J was trimmed by 2 bases and V by 1 base; bases with no gene match: 3. The CDR3 sequence is CASSQGGDYTDTQYF. In nucleotides, the CDR3 is TGCGCCAGCAGCCAAGGGGGGGACTACACAGATACGCAGTATTTT.

In its sample, this clonotype was seen a few times. V is TRBV6-1 and J is TRBJ1-1; 10 nucleotides match TRBD1. The CDR3 consists of 14 residues. The germline V gene encodes CDR1 MNHNS and CDR2 SASEGT. J was trimmed by 6 bases and V by 8 bases; bases with no gene match: 9. DNA of the CDR3: TGTGCCAGCTGCCGGGACAGGGGCTCTTCTGAAGCTTTCTTT. Its translation: CASCRDRGSSEAFF.

The chain links TRBV30 to TRBJ2-1, with no clear D. This CDR3 has 11 amino acids. The germline V gene has CDR1 GTSNPN and CDR2 SVGIG (reference sequence). Trimming left V 0 bases short and J 12 bases short, with 9 bases between. The CDR3 here is CAWSVRAGQFF. The DNA for the CDR3 is TGTGCCTGGAGTGTACGGGCAGGGCAGTTCTTC.

This clonotype was observed a few times. V usage is TRBV12-5 and J usage is TRBJ2-1; no definite D call. The CDR3 sequence is 14 residues long. V dropped 0 bases and J dropped 6 bases, with 9 bases sitting between them. Germline CDR1 reads LGHNT; CDR2 reads FRNRAP. The CDR3 region has the DNA TGTGCTAGTGGTTTGGTGTCTCAGAGCAATGAGCAGTTCTTC. This gives the protein CASGLVSQSNEQFF.

This clonotype was counted ten times or more. J is TRBJ1-2 and V is TRBV12-3 or TRBV12-4; possible D gene TRBD1, 5 bases. CDR3 length equals 13 residues. The V end lost 6 bases, the J end lost 0 bases, and 8 bases lay between the germline ends. This chain's CDR3 is CASSPTANYGYTF. As DNA, the CDR3 is TGTGCCAGCAGCCCGACAGCTAACTATGGCTACACCTTC.

The chain links TRBV12-3 or TRBV12-4 to TRBJ1-1, with TRBD1 as a possible D gene (6 bases). The CDR3 covers 14 residues. V was trimmed by 1 base and J by 4 bases, leaving 10 bases between them. The CDR3 sequence: CASSLVRGITEAFF. CDR3 coding DNA: TGTGCCAGCAGTTTAGTCAGGGGTATCACTGAAGCTTTCTTT.